The sequence of this T cell receptor beta chain was determined in a study of metastatic and nonmetastatic thyroid tumors. Across the whole study: For malignant and benign thyroid patients, tumor or nodule tissue and blood were the sources whose repertoires were compared.

Study conclusions and caveats: A significant increase in TCR beta diversity was reportedly seen in malignant thyroid tumors relative to benign nodules, in blood and tumor.

V gave up 5 bases and J gave up 6 bases, with 9 bases separating them. CDR1 and CDR2 from the germline V gene are LNHDA and SQIVND (reference sequence). The CDR3 is 12 residues long. All patients were treatment-naive before thyroid surgery. How the authors handled the data: Construction of a distant-metastasis classifier for papillary thyroid cancer relied on CDR3 differences across clinicopathological groups. Via MiXCR, TCRdb re-called the PCR reads. The V and J calls and clone size are TCRdb's, not the authors'. Of 4,600 or so clones detected, roughly 30% appear once; the ten largest clones hold approximately 16%. This clone is medium-sized. Its antigen is not known.

Sequenced sample: adjacent normal tissue. The sequence came from a male donor with papillary thyroid cancer or a benign thyroid nodule (not recorded which). Some clones in this sample may be carry-over from other donors' samples. The chain carries TRBV19 and TRBJ2-3; D not certain. CDR3 sequence: CASSDSRDTQYF. The CDR3 DNA reads TGTGCCAGTAGTGATAGCAGGGATACGCAGTATTTT.